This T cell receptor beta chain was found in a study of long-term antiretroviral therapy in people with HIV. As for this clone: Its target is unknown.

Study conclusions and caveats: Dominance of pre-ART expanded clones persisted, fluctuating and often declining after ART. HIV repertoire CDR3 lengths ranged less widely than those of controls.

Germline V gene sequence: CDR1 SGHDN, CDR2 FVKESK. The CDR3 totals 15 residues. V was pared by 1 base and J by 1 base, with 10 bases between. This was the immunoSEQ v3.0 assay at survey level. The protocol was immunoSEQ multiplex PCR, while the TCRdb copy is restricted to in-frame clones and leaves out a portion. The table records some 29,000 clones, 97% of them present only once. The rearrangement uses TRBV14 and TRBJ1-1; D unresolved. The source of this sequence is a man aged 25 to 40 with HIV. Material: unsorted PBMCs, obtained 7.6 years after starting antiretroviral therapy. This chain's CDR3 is CASSQGPGANTEAFF. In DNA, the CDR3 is TGTGCCAGCAGCCAAGGTCCAGGAGCGAACACTGAAGCTTTCTTT.